These 7 T cell receptor beta chains were all obtained from the same sample, sequenced in a study of OX40 agonist ivuxolimab in advanced cancers. The method was immunoSEQ multiplex PCR; TCRdb's version includes in-frame clones alone and lacks a portion of them. The sample has about 69,000 clones, about 90% seen once. The sample here was CD4+ or CD8+ T cells sorted from blood, taken in a trial of the OX40 agonist ivuxolimab. The receptors shown here come from an adult with an advanced solid tumor such as melanoma, head and neck, liver or kidney cancer.

V gene TRBV5-5 combines with J gene TRBJ1-4; D gene uncertain. V lost 0 bases and J 1 base, leaving 7 bases between the germline ends. The germline CDR1 and CDR2 sequences are SGHKS and YYEKEE (reference sequence). CDR3 length: 15 residues. CDR3 region: CASSLERKTNEKLFF. As DNA, the CDR3 is TGTGCCAGCAGCTTGGAGCGGAAAACTAATGAAAAACTGTTTTTT.

The chain has TRBV7-2 and TRBJ1-1; D might be TRBD1 (5 bases). This CDR3 has 14 residues. The germline CDR1 and CDR2 sequences are SGHTA and FQGNSA. The V gene lost 3 bases and the J gene lost 11 bases, with 19 bases spanning the gap. In DNA, the CDR3 is TGTGCCAGCAGCTTCCGATCGACTCCCCGGGGCGCTTTCTTT. Amino acid sequence: CASSFRSTPRGAFF.

This chain links TRBV5-1 with TRBJ1-1, with D maybe TRBD1 (5 bases). The CDR3 is made up of 13 amino acids. In germline, CDR1 is SGHRS, CDR2 YFSETQ. Trimming shortened V by 3 bases and J by 1 base, and 7 bases separated the two germline ends. CDR3 protein: CASSWDGNTEAFF. Written as DNA, the CDR3 is TGCGCCAGCAGCTGGGACGGGAACACTGAAGCTTTCTTT.

The chain recombines TRBV7-2 with TRBJ2-1, with D hard to call. Deletions cut 3 bases from V and 5 bases from J, with 5 bases between. Per germline, CDR1 SGHTA and CDR2 FQGNSA. This CDR3 has 12 residues. Here the CDR3 reads CASSFRDNEQFF. CDR3 nucleotide sequence: TGTGCCAGCAGCTTTCGTGACAATGAGCAGTTCTTC.

This chain joins TRBV2 and TRBJ1-4; 8 positions match TRBD1. Trimming removed 9 bases from V and 7 bases from J; junction bases left unmatched: 7. Germline CDR1 SNHLY, CDR2 FYNNEI. The CDR3 spans 13 residues. CDR3 loop: CASRGQGIEKLFF. DNA for the CDR3: TGTGCCAGTCGAGGACAGGGCATTGAAAAACTGTTTTTT.

The genes are TRBV7-2 and TRBJ2-7, with 9 bases lining up with TRBD1. This CDR3 is 14 amino acids long. Germline CDR1 is SGHTA and CDR2 is FQGNSA. The trim removed 1 base at V and 5 bases at J, leaving 3 bases unmatched. The CDR3 here is CASSLGQGDNEQYF. CDR3 nucleotide sequence: TGTGCCAGCAGCTTAGGACAGGGGGACAACGAGCAGTACTTC.

The rearrangement links TRBV10-3 to TRBJ2-7, with TRBD1 identical over 7 bases. CDR1 is ENHRY and CDR2 is SYGVKD in the germline V gene. The V segment lost 0 bases and the J segment 0 bases; nucleotides outside the gene matches: 5. This CDR3 region has 16 residues. In DNA, the CDR3 is TGTGCCATCAGTGAGTCCCCAGGACAGGTCTCCTACGAGCAGTACTTC. This translates into CAISESPGQVSYEQYF.